This T cell receptor beta chain derives from a study of blood T cell repertoires in COVID-19. TCRdb's copy holds only in-frame clones and misses some; the assay was immunoSEQ multiplex PCR. The data contain 150,000 to 200,000 clones, around 82% of them seen just once; the ten biggest clones take up 2% to 2.5%. The clonotype comes from a woman aged 80 or over with acute or convalescent COVID-19. The sample was peripheral blood.

In nucleotides, the CDR3 is TGCGCCAGCAGCTTGGGGGACAGGCCCAACATGAACACTGAAGCTTTCTTT. It is translated as CASSLGDRPNMNTEAFF. V and J are TRBV5-1 and TRBJ1-1; TRBD1 matches at 8 bases. CDR3 length: 17 residues. CDR1 and CDR2 (germline): SGHRS, YFSETQ. V was pared by 0 bases and J by 0 bases, with 7 bases of the junction left unmatched.